What follows describes a single T cell receptor (beta chain). V was pared by 5 bases and J by 10 bases, with 14 bases between. Germline values: CDR1 DFQATT, CDR2 SNEGSKA (reference sequence). This CDR3 spans 11 amino acids. The sample is drawn from a study of blood T cell repertoires in COVID-19. Profiled with immunoSEQ multiplex PCR; TCRdb holds only in-frame clones, not every one. Counted here are around 700,000 clones, 75% to 90% occurring once; the ten biggest clones make up under 0.3%. The TCR originated in a woman aged 18-30 years with acute or convalescent COVID-19. Specimen: peripheral blood. The chain employs TRBV20-1 and TRBJ1-1; no clear D gene. CDR3 bases: TGCAGTGCTTCCCAAGGAGGCGGAGCTTTCTTT. Amino acids: CSASQGGGAFF.